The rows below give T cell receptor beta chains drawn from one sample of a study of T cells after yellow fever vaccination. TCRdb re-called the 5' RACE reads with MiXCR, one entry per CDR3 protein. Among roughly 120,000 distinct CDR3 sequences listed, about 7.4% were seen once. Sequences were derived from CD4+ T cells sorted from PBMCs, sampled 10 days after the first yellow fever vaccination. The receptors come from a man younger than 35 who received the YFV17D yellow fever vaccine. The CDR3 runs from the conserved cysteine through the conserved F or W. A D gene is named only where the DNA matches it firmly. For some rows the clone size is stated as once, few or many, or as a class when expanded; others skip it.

TGTGCCACCAGCAGAGCTACGGGACAGGGTTTGTGGAACACCGGGGAGCTGTTTTTT | CATSRATGQGLWNTGELFF | TRBD1 | TRBJ2-2 | many | 19 | TRBV15
TGTGCCAGCAGCTTGGCGGGCGCTGGTAAAGAGACCCAGTACTTC | CASSLAGAGKETQYF | NA | TRBJ2-5 | many | 15 | TRBV5-4
TGTGCCAGCAGGGTGCTTAGAGCCGGGGGGGAGAAGACCCAGTACTTC | CASRVLRAGGEKTQYF | TRBD2 | TRBJ2-5 | many | 16 | TRBV2
TGTGCCAGCACCACTAGGGCGAACACCGGGGAGCTGTTTTTT | CASTTRANTGELFF | NA | TRBJ2-2 | NA | 14 | TRBV7-2
TGTGCCAGCAGTTTAGGGGGTCACCAAGAGACCCAGTACTTC | CASSLGGHQETQYF | NA | TRBJ2-5 | many | 14 | TRBV12-3/TRBV12-4
TGTGCCAGCAGTTTCTCCGGATTCTCTAATCAGCCCCAGCATTTT | CASSFSGFSNQPQHF | NA | TRBJ1-5 | many | 15 | TRBV12-3/TRBV12-4
TGTGCCAGCAGCTCTGCCCGGACAGGGGGGTACGAGCAGTACTTC | CASSSARTGGYEQYF | TRBD1 | TRBJ2-7 | NA | 15 | TRBV5-4
TGTGCCAGCAGTGAACCGTTAGGGACCCATGGCTACACCTTC | CASSEPLGTHGYTF | NA | TRBJ1-2 | many | 14 | TRBV25-1
TGTGCCAGCAGCGAGTCCCCCCGACAGATTGAAGCTTTCTTT | CASSESPRQIEAFF | NA | TRBJ1-1 | NA | 14 | TRBV7-6
TGTGCCATCAGTGATGTCCTTCAAGGAGAGACCCAGTACTTC | CAISDVLQGETQYF | NA | TRBJ2-5 | many | 14 | TRBV10-3
TGTGCCAGCAGTTACTCCTCTGTGGCTGGAAAGCAGTTCTTC | CASSYSSVAGKQFF | NA | TRBJ2-1 | few | 14 | TRBV6-2/TRBV6-3
TGTGCCAGCAGTTTATTGGCGAGCATGAACACTGAAGCTTTCTTT | CASSLLASMNTEAFF | NA | TRBJ1-1 | many | 15 | TRBV28
TGTGCCAGCAGCTTACAAACAGAAATTACGGGCACTGAAGCTTTCTTT | CASSLQTEITGTEAFF | NA | TRBJ1-1 | NA | 16 | TRBV7-6
TGTGCCAGCGATCCGGAGGGACGGAAAGTAGGCTACACCTTC | CASDPEGRKVGYTF | NA | TRBJ1-2 | NA | 14 | TRBV2
TGTGCCAGCAGCTCCGGGACTAGCGGAAAAGAGACCCAGTACTTC | CASSSGTSGKETQYF | TRBD2 | TRBJ2-5 | many | 15 | TRBV9
TGTGCCAGCGGATTACAGAGTACCTTAAATTCACCCCTCCACTTT | CASGLQSTLNSPLHF | NA | TRBJ1-6 | many | 15 | TRBV12-3/TRBV12-4
TGTGCCAGCAGGGTAGGGCGATTAGGCTACACCTTC | CASRVGRLGYTF | NA | TRBJ1-2 | few | 12 | TRBV6-5
TGCGCCAGCAGCCCAACCACGGGACATGGGGCTTGGTATTTT | CASSPTTGHGAWYF | NA | TRBJ2-3 | NA | 14 | TRBV5-1
TGCGCCAGCAGCCGGAGGGACGGCTGGCGTGTCTCCTACAATGAGCAGTTCTTC | CASSRRDGWRVSYNEQFF | NA | TRBJ2-1 | many | 18 | TRBV4-3
TGTGCCAGCAGCTTAGTGCAGCGGGTCAACAATGAGCAGTTCTTC | CASSLVQRVNNEQFF | NA | TRBJ2-1 | many | 15 | TRBV7-3
TGTGCCAGCAGCTTAGTAAAACCCGGGGAGCTGTTTTTT | CASSLVKPGELFF | NA | TRBJ2-2 | many | 13 | TRBV11-2
TGCGCCAGCAGCTTGGAAAGAGATACGCAGTATTTT | CASSLERDTQYF | NA | TRBJ2-3 | many | 12 | TRBV5-1
TGCAGTGCCACGGACAGGGGCTATGGCTACACCTTC | CSATDRGYGYTF | TRBD1 | TRBJ1-2 | many | 12 | TRBV20-1
TGTGCCAGCAGAACCGACAGGAAGTCCTACAATGAGCAGTTCTTC | CASRTDRKSYNEQFF | NA | TRBJ2-1 | many | 15 | TRBV12-3/TRBV12-4
TGTGCCAGCAGCTCCAGTCTCCGTGGGGCCAACGTCCTGACTTTC | CASSSSLRGANVLTF | NA | TRBJ2-6 | many | 15 | TRBV7-9
TGTGCCAGCAGCTTGTTTCAGAGATTGGGAGCGGGGGTTGACTTCACAGATACGCAGTATTTT | CASSLFQRLGAGVDFTDTQYF | TRBD2 | TRBJ2-3 | few | 21 | TRBV5-6
TGCGCCAGCGGCAGTGACTATAATTCACCCCTCCACTTT | CASGSDYNSPLHF | NA | TRBJ1-6 | many | 13 | TRBV5-1
TGTGCCAGCGTCCGACAGACTCTCACTGAAGCTTTCTTT | CASVRQTLTEAFF | NA | TRBJ1-1 | many | 13 | TRBV6-1
TGTGCCAGCAGTGACTGGACAGGGCAGGGCAATCAGCCCCAGCATTTT | CASSDWTGQGNQPQHF | TRBD1 | TRBJ1-5 | many | 16 | TRBV6-1
TGTGCCAGCAGTTACTCGTCAGGGTTTGTGGCTTTCTTT | CASSYSSGFVAFF | NA | TRBJ1-1 | many | 13 | TRBV6-5
TGTGCCATCAGGGAAATAGCGGGGGGGCGAGGTGAGCAGTTCTTC | CAIREIAGGRGEQFF | TRBD2 | TRBJ2-1 | many | 15 | TRBV10-3
TGTGCCAGCAGCCATGGATGGGATAACGAGCAGTACTTC | CASSHGWDNEQYF | NA | TRBJ2-7 | NA | 13 | TRBV5-5
TGCGCCAGCACGGGACAGGCCAACACTGAAGCTTTCTTT | CASTGQANTEAFF | TRBD1 | TRBJ1-1 | NA | 13 | TRBV5-1
TGTGCCAGCCAGGGATACGAGCAGTACTTC | CASQGYEQYF | NA | TRBJ2-7 | many | 10 | TRBV28
TGTGCCATCAGTGAGGGGCTCGCTGGGGGGATTTTT | CAISEGLAGGIF | NA | TRBJ2-2 | many | 12 | TRBV10-3
TGCGCCACCCAGCTACAGGGGGGGTCGGAAAAACTGTTTTTT | CATQLQGGSEKLFF | TRBD1 | TRBJ1-4 | many | 14 | TRBV4-1
TGTGCCAGCAGTTCCCCCGGGAGCTCTGGGGCCAACCTCCTGACTTTC | CASSSPGSSGANLLTF | NA | TRBJ2-6 | NA | 16 | TRBV12-3/TRBV12-4
TGTGCCAGCAGCTTGGAACCCACCAGAGAGACCCAGTACTTC | CASSLEPTRETQYF | NA | TRBJ2-5 | NA | 14 | TRBV5-4
TGTGCCAGCGCCGGGACAGTAACTATCCGAAATTCACCCCTCCACTTT | CASAGTVTIRNSPLHF | TRBD1 | TRBJ1-6 | NA | 16 | TRBV27
TGCGCCAGCAGCTTGGTTAGCGGGGGGGCCCAGCAGTATTTT | CASSLVSGGAQQYF | TRBD2 | TRBJ2-3 | many | 14 | TRBV5-1
TGTGCCTGGAGTTCCGGGGCCAACGTCCTGACTTTC | CAWSSGANVLTF | NA | TRBJ2-6 | many | 12 | TRBV30
TGTGCCAGCAGTGTTTGGGGGGCGAGAGGCTACACCTTC | CASSVWGARGYTF | NA | TRBJ1-2 | few | 13 | TRBV6-1
TGTGCCAGCGGCGCTGGGCTAGAGGGGAACATTCAGTACTTC | CASGAGLEGNIQYF | NA | TRBJ2-4 | NA | 14 | TRBV5-3
TGTGCCAGCAGCTTAGATCAAGATACGCAGTATTTT | CASSLDQDTQYF | NA | TRBJ2-3 | many | 12 | TRBV11-2
TGCAGTGCTAGAGGTCGGGGCCTGGGGACCCAGTACTTC | CSARGRGLGTQYF | NA | TRBJ2-5 | many | 13 | TRBV20-1
TGTGCCAGCAAAGGAGGAACCATGAACACTGAAGCTTTCTTT | CASKGGTMNTEAFF | NA | TRBJ1-1 | few | 14 | TRBV6-1
TGTGCCAGCAGCTTGATGGTTAGGGCAGGGGAGACCCAGTACTTC | CASSLMVRAGETQYF | NA | TRBJ2-5 | many | 15 | TRBV5-4
TGTGCCAGCAGTGGACAGGGAGGGTGGGAGCTGTTTTTT | CASSGQGGWELFF | NA | TRBJ2-2 | many | 13 | TRBV6-1
TGTGCCAGCAGCCAAGACGTGTGGGGGAATCAGCCCCAGCATTTT | CASSQDVWGNQPQHF | NA | TRBJ1-5 | many | 15 | TRBV4-2
TGTGCCAGCAGTTACTCGGACACTGAAGCTTTCTTT | CASSYSDTEAFF | NA | TRBJ1-1 | many | 12 | TRBV6-6
TGTGCCTGGAGTCCCAACGCTGGGGATACGCAGTATTTT | CAWSPNAGDTQYF | NA | TRBJ2-3 | many | 13 | TRBV30
TGTGCCAGCAGAGGACAGGGGTACAATGAGCAGTTCTTC | CASRGQGYNEQFF | TRBD1 | TRBJ2-1 | many | 13 | TRBV6-2/TRBV6-3
TGTGCCAGCAGTTACGGGACAGAACAAAGCACAGATACGCAGTATTTT | CASSYGTEQSTDTQYF | TRBD1 | TRBJ2-3 | many | 16 | TRBV6-5
TGTGCCACCAGCAGAGTTGAGGGGTATAGCACAGATACGCAGTATTTT | CATSRVEGYSTDTQYF | NA | TRBJ2-3 | many | 16 | TRBV15
TGCAGTGCTACCCGCGGGGGGGCGAGTCAGCCCCAGCATTTT | CSATRGGASQPQHF | NA | TRBJ1-5 | many | 14 | TRBV20-1
TGTGCCAGCAGCCCCCCAGGATTCGGGGAGACCCAGTACTTC | CASSPPGFGETQYF | NA | TRBJ2-5 | many | 14 | TRBV11-2
TGCAGTGCTAGAAGGGACAGGGGATTCTATGGCTACTCCTTC | CSARRDRGFYGYSF | TRBD1 | TRBJ1-2 | NA | 14 | TRBV20-1
TGTGCCAGCAGCTTCTGGACAGGGGGGGGGGAAAAACTGTTTTTT | CASSFWTGGGEKLFF | TRBD1 | TRBJ1-4 | many | 15 | TRBV7-2
TGCAGCGCCGCTGGGCTAGCGGTCACCGACCTCACAGATACGCAGTATTTT | CSAAGLAVTDLTDTQYF | TRBD2 | TRBJ2-3 | many | 17 | TRBV29-1